Given below is one T cell receptor (beta chain) in context. Germline-derived CDR1 and CDR2 are MNHEY and SMNVEV (reference sequence). This CDR3 is 15 amino acids long. The ends were cut back, 7 bases at V and 7 bases at J, with 20 bases in the middle. This record belongs to a study of blood T cell repertoires in COVID-19. Study-wide background: Sources were T cells, B-cell-depleted T cells, or PBMCs; the material itself was cDNA or gDNA.

Participants, about 18 to 100 years old, spanned around 25 US areas. Profiled with immunoSEQ multiplex PCR; TCRdb holds only in-frame clones, not every one. Among roughly 250,000 clones listed, more than 85% were seen once. The sequenced sample consisted of PBMCs or T cells enriched from blood (not recorded which). The V gene is TRBV27, the J gene TRBJ2-1; D is possibly TRBD1 (7 bases). This receptor was taken from a woman in her forties or fifties who had recovered from COVID-19. The DNA for the CDR3 is TGTGCCAGCACCTCTTCTGACAGGGCGGGGAATGAGCAGTTCTTC. This gives the protein CASTSSDRAGNEQFF.